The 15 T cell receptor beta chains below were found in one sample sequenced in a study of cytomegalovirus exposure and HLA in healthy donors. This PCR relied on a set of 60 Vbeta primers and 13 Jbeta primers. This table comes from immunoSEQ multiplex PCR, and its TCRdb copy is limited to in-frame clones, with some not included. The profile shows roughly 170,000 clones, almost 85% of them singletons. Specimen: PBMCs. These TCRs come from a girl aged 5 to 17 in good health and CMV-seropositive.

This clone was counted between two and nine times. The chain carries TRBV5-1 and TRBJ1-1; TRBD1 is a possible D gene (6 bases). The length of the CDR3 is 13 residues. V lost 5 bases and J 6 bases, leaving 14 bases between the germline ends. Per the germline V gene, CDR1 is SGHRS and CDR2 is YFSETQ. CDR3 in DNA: TGCGCCAGCAGTTCACAGGGCGCCTCTGAAGCTTTCTTT. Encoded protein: CASSSQGASEAFF. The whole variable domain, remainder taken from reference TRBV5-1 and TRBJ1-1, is KAGVTQTPRYLIKTRGQQVTLSCSPISGHRSVSWYQQTPGQGLQFLFEYFSETQRNKGNFPGRFSGRQFSNSRSEMNVSTLELGDSALYLCASSSQGASEAFFGQGTRLTVV.

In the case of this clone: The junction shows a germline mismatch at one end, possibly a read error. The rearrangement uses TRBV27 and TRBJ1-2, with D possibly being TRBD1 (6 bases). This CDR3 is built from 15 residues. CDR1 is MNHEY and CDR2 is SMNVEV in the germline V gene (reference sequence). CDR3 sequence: CASSLGHGNLYGCTF. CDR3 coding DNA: TGTGCCAGCAGTTTGGGACACGGCAACCTCTATGGCTGCACCTTC.

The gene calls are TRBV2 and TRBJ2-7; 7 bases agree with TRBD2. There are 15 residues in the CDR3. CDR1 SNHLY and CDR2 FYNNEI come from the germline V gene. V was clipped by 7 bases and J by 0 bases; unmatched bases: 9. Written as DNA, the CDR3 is TGTGCCAGCATCACGTGGGGGGGATCCTCCTACGAGCAGTACTTC. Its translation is CASITWGGSSYEQYF.

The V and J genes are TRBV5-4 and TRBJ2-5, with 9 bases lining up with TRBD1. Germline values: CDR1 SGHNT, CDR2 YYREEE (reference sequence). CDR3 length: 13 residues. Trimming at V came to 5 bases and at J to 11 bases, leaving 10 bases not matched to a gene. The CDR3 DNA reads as TGTGCCAGCAGGGGACAGGGAAAGGTAGAGCAGTACTTC. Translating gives CASRGQGKVEQYF.

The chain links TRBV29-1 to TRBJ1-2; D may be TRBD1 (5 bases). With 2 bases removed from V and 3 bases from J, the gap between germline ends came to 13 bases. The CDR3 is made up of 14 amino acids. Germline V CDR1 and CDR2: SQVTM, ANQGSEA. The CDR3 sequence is CSVEKRDRYYGYTF. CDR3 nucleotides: TGCAGCGTTGAAAAGAGAGACAGATACTATGGCTACACCTTC.

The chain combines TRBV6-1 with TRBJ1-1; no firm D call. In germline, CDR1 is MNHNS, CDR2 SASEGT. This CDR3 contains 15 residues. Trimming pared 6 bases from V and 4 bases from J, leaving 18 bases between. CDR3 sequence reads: CASRLGETATTEAFF. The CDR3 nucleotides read TGTGCCAGCAGACTAGGCGAGACGGCCACCACTGAAGCTTTCTTT.

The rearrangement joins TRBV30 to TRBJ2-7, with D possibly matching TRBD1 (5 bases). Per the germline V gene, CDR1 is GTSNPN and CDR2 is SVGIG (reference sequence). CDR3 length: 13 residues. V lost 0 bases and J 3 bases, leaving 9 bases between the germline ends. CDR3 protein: CAWSVAGNYEQYF. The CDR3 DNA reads TGTGCCTGGAGTGTCGCAGGGAACTACGAGCAGTACTTC.

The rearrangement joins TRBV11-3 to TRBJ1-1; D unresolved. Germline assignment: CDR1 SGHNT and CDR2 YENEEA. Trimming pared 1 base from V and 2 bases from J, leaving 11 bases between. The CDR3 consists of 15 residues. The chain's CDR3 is CASSLVSPVNTEAFF. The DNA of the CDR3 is TGTGCCAGCAGCTTAGTATCCCCCGTTAACACTGAAGCTTTCTTT.

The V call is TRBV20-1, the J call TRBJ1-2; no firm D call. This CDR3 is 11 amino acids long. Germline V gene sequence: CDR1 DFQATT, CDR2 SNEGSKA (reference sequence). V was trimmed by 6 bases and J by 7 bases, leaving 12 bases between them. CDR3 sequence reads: CSAREGPGYTF. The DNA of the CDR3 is TGCAGTGCCCGGGAGGGTCCTGGCTACACCTTC.

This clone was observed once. The CDR3 loop reads CATSRDRTGPPGNTIYF. The CDR3 coding sequence is TGTGCCACCAGCAGAGATAGGACAGGGCCCCCTGGAAACACCATATATTTT. V and J are TRBV15 and TRBJ1-3, with 8 bases that match TRBD1. J gave up 2 bases and V 0 bases, and 6 bases lay outside the gene matches. This CDR3 is 17 amino acids long. CDR1 LNHNV and CDR2 YYDKDF come from the germline V gene (reference sequence).

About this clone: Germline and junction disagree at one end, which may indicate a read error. The CDR3 coding sequence is TGTGCCAGCAGTTACTCTAGCGGGGGCACAGATACGCAGTATTTT. This sequence encodes CASSYSSGGTDTQYF. The chain uses TRBV6-4 and TRBJ2-3; 9 nucleotides match TRBD2. From germline, CDR1 is MRHNA and CDR2 SNTAGT. CDR3 length: 15 residues.

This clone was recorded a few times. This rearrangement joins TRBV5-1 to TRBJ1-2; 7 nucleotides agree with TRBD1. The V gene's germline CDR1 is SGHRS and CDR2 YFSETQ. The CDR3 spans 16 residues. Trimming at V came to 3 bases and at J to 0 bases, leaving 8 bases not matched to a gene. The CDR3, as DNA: TGCGCCAGCAGCTCGGGACAGTATAATTCTAACTATGGCTACACCTTC. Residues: CASSSGQYNSNYGYTF.

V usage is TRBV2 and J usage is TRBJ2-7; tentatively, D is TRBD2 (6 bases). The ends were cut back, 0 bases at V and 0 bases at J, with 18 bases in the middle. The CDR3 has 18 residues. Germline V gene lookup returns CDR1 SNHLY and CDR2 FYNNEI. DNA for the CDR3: TGTGCCAGCAGTGAAGCGGGGACTTTAGGGCCCGTCTCCTACGAGCAGTACTTC. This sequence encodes CASSEAGTLGPVSYEQYF.

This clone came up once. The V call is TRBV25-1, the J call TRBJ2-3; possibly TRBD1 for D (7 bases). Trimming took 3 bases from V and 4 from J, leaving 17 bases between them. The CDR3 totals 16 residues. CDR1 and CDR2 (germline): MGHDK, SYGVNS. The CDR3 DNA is TGTGCCAGCAGTGAGCGGGGACAGACCCACGCAGATACGCAGTATTTT. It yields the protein CASSERGQTHADTQYF.

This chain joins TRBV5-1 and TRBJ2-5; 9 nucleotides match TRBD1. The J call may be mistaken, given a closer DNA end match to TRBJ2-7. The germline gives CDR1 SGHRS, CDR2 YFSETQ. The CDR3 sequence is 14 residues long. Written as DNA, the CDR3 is TGCGCCAGCATCCCAGGGACAGGGCACTACGAGCAGTACTTC. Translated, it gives CASIPGTGHYEQYF.